This TCR beta chain was identified in a study of blood T cell repertoires in COVID-19. In the study overall: Researchers got acute and convalescent COVID-19 samples from the United States, Italy and Spain. PBMCs, B-cell-depleted T cells, or T cells were the source of the cDNA or gDNA that made up the material.

In the original analysis: Amplification from reference gene primers served as the basis for estimated nucleated cell counts. The protocol was immunoSEQ multiplex PCR, while the TCRdb copy is restricted to in-frame clones and leaves out a portion. The V and J calls and clone size come from that table; D and trimming were worked out from the DNA. The profile shows 85,000 to 90,000 clones, approximately 89% of them singletons. Trimming cost V 5 bases and J 9 bases, with 17 bases left between them. The CDR3 sequence is 14 residues long. Germline CDR1 reads SGHTA; CDR2 reads FQGNSA. This receptor was identified in an elderly woman with active COVID-19. V and J are TRBV7-2 and TRBJ2-1; D is perhaps TRBD2 (6 bases). What was sequenced was peripheral blood. CDR3 sequence: CASSPQEGWGEQFF. DNA for the CDR3: TGTGCCAGCAGCCCCCAGGAGGGGTGGGGTGAGCAGTTCTTC. Supplemented by reference TRBV7-2 and TRBJ2-1, the full variable domain reads GAGVSQSPSNKVTEKGKDVELRCDPISGHTALYWYRQSLGQGLEFLIYFQGNSAPDKSGLPSDRFSAERTGGSVSTLTIQRTQQEDSAVYLCASSPQEGWGEQFFGPGTRLTVL.